These 6 T cell receptor beta chains share one sample of origin, sequenced in a study of vaccination effects on CD4 cells after COVID-19. With 9 to 11 days of culture completed, CD4+ T cells were isolated. Sequenced by immunoSEQ multiplex PCR; TCRdb stores in-frame clones only, minus some. Of roughly 64,000 clones in the sample, approximately 70% were seen once. These receptors have no known antigen. Sequenced material: CD4+ T cells from PBMCs cultured without peptide, taken before COVID-19 vaccination. Source of these receptors: a human donor who had a prior SARS-CoV-2 infection.

The rearrangement uses TRBV5-1 and TRBJ1-3, with 10 nucleotides matching TRBD1. The CDR3 sequence is 16 residues long. CDR1 and CDR2 from the germline V gene are SGHRS and YFSETQ. Trimming at V came to 2 bases and at J to 4 bases, leaving 6 bases not matched to a gene. The CDR3 spells CASSLRQGARGNTIYF. The CDR3 DNA sequence: TGCGCCAGCAGCTTACGACAGGGGGCGAGGGGAAACACCATATATTTT.

The chain uses TRBV4-1 and TRBJ2-5; D might be TRBD2 (5 bases). Germline values: CDR1 MGHRA, CDR2 YSYEKL. CDR3 length: 15 residues. V was shortened by 0 bases and J by 2 bases, with 10 bases between the two germline ends. The CDR3 is CASSQEPQRQETQYF. The CDR3 DNA follows: TGCGCCAGCAGCCAAGAACCCCAGCGGCAAGAGACCCAGTACTTC.

This rearrangement joins TRBV5-4 to TRBJ2-1, with 8 nucleotides matching TRBD1. The germline V gene has CDR1 SGHNT and CDR2 YYREEE (reference sequence). The CDR3 spans 15 residues. The ends lost 0 bases at V and 7 bases at J; junction bases unmatched: 6. Written as DNA, the CDR3 is TGTGCCAGCAGCTTGGGACCAGGGGGCTTAAATGAGCAGTTCTTC. This encodes CASSLGPGGLNEQFF. Full variable domain (missing parts from reference TRBV5-4 and TRBJ2-1): ETGVTQSPTHLIKTRGQQVTLRCSSQSGHNTVSWYQQALGQGPQFIFQYYREEENGRGNFPPRFSGLQFPNYSSELNVNALELDDSALYLCASSLGPGGLNEQFFGPGTRLTVL.

V usage is TRBV7-3 and J usage is TRBJ1-1; TRBD1 might be the D (5 bases). V lost 4 bases to trimming and J lost 8 bases, with 11 bases between them. The CDR3 runs 12 residues. The V gene's germline CDR1 is SGHTA and CDR2 FQGTGA. The CDR3 bases are TGTGCCAGCAGCTCAGGGATGGAGGAAGCTTTCTTT. Translation gives CASSSGMEEAFF.

V is TRBV19 and J is TRBJ2-3; TRBD2 aligns across 10 bases. V trimming: 6 bases; J trimming: 1 base; junction bases outside the gene matches: 4. Germline CDR1 LNHDA, CDR2 SQIVND (reference sequence). The CDR3 extends over 15 amino acids. The CDR3 coding sequence is TGTGCCAGTAGCTCTAGCGGGAGCGGCACAGATACGCAGTATTTT. This sequence encodes CASSSSGSGTDTQYF.

This clone turned up a few times. The chain uses TRBV2 and TRBJ1-2, with 7 nucleotides matching TRBD1. Per germline, CDR1 SNHLY and CDR2 FYNNEI. This CDR3 has 15 amino acids. J gave up 5 bases and V 5 bases, and 11 bases lay outside the gene matches. The CDR3 DNA sequence: TGTGCCAGCAGTAAGGGGGCCGGGGTGAAATATGGCTACACCTTC. Protein sequence: CASSKGAGVKYGYTF.